In this sample, the clone carrying this T cell receptor beta chain turned up many times. The data belong to a study of CD8+CD57+ T cells in acquired aplastic anemia. CDR3 length: 16 amino acids. CDR1 is SGHTA, CDR2 FQGNSA, per germline. The V and J ends lost 4 bases and 3 bases, in that order; junction bases with no gene match: 8. Both TCR beta VDJ combination and CDR3 sequence profiling were carried out. Genomic DNA was the template for this profiling. TCRdb passed the reads through MiXCR, listing each CDR3 protein once. The sample holds 150,000 to 200,000 distinct CDR3 sequences; approximately 49% are singletons and the top ten take 2.9%.

The sample was sorted CD4+, CD8+, or CD8+CD57+ T cells (not recorded which) from PBMCs. This TCR was recovered from a human donor in good health. This chain joins TRBV7-2 and TRBJ2-1; 8 bases are shared with TRBD2. CDR3: CASSSVGLGDYNEQFF. CDR3 DNA: TGTGCCAGCAGCTCAGTGGGACTAGGGGACTACAATGAGCAGTTCTTC.